The 8 T cell receptor beta chains presented below share a single source sample, sequenced in a study of early T cells in non-severe SARS-CoV-2 infection. TCRdb re-derived calls from the 5' RACE reads in MiXCR, one entry per CDR3 protein. Among 65,000 to 95,000 distinct CDR3 sequences, 8.5% to 10% were seen once, and the ten largest hold approximately 4.9%. What was sequenced was whole blood. Source of these receptors: an adult who was a healthcare worker with PCR-confirmed SARS-CoV-2 infection or an uninfected control (not recorded which).

This chain joins TRBV6-1 and TRBJ2-3, with D possibly TRBD2 on 5 matching bases. V lost 0 bases and J 2 bases, leaving 9 bases between the germline ends. The CDR3 loop spans 15 amino acids. CDR1 is MNHNS, CDR2 SASEGT, per germline. In DNA form, the CDR3 reads TGTGCCAGCAGTGAAGCGGCGGGCGCCACAGATACGCAGTATTTT. Its protein is CASSEAAGATDTQYF.

This clonotype was observed many times. At one end the junction does not follow the germline gene, possibly because of a read error. The chain uses TRBV10-2 and TRBJ2-2, with 12 bases aligning to TRBD2. The CDR3 is 18 amino acids. In germline, CDR1 is WSHSY, CDR2 SAAADI. This chain's CDR3 is CASSESGTSGSNAGELFF. The CDR3 DNA reads as TGCGCCAGCAGTGAGTCGGGGACTAGCGGGTCGAACGCCGGGGAGCTGTTTTTT.

This clonotype has a handful of counts. The chain combines TRBV28 with TRBJ2-4; weak D call: TRBD2 (6 bases). The CDR3 has 15 residues. Germline CDR1 MDHEN, CDR2 SYDVKM. Deletions cut 6 bases from V and 0 bases from J, with 12 bases between. The CDR3 loop reads CASSPPGLAKNIQYF. In DNA form, the CDR3 reads TGTGCCAGCAGCCCTCCGGGACTAGCCAAAAACATTCAGTACTTC.

In this sample, this clonotype turned up a few times. The chain has TRBV5-1 and TRBJ2-1; TRBD2 matches 11 bases. J gave up 9 bases and V 6 bases, and 8 bases lay outside the gene matches. The CDR3 loop spans 14 amino acids. CDR1 is SGHRS and CDR2 is YFSETQ in the germline V gene. The CDR3 here is CASTLSGRASEQFF. The CDR3 DNA reads TGCGCCAGCACCCTTAGCGGGAGGGCCAGTGAGCAGTTCTTC.

V usage is TRBV4-2 and J usage is TRBJ1-6, with D perhaps matching TRBD1 (6 bases). Trimming took off 4 bases at V and 0 bases at J, with 13 bases between the two ends. Germline V gene lookup returns CDR1 LGHNA and CDR2 YNFKEQ. The CDR3 has 17 amino acids. The chain's CDR3 is CASSPGTRSSYNSPLHF. The CDR3 coding sequence is TGTGCCAGCAGCCCTGGGACAAGATCCTCCTATAATTCACCCCTCCACTTT.

This clonotype came up many times. The chain links TRBV10-3 to TRBJ2-2; D is undetermined. The CDR3 contains 12 residues. Trimming took 7 bases from V and 3 from J, leaving 6 bases between them. CDR1 is ENHRY, CDR2 SYGVKD, per germline. In DNA, the CDR3 is TGTGCCATCAAATCCTACACCGGGGAGCTGTTTTTT. It specifies CAIKSYTGELFF.

This sequence joins TRBV3-1 and TRBJ2-7, with no clear D. This CDR3 is 14 amino acids long. Between the trimmed V and J ends, which lost 4 bases and 7 bases, there was a span of 17 bases. Germline V gene data show CDR1 as LGHDT and CDR2 as YNNKEL (reference sequence). The CDR3 region is CASSPYNRNGEQYF. CDR3 sequence (DNA): TGTGCCAGCAGCCCATACAACCGGAACGGGGAGCAGTACTTC.

This clonotype was seen more than once but under ten times. The chain joins TRBV6-4 to TRBJ2-3; D remains unclear. This CDR3 spans 15 amino acids. The V gene lost 0 bases and the J gene lost 1 base, with 8 bases spanning the gap. Per the germline V gene, CDR1 is MRHNA and CDR2 is SNTAGT. As DNA, the CDR3 is TGTGCCAGCAGTGACTCAGTGGGCGGCACAGATACGCAGTATTTT. Translating it yields CASSDSVGGTDTQYF.